Following are 8 T cell receptor beta chains from one sample sequenced in a study of neurological immune-mediated disorders. TCRdb itself ran the 5' RACE reads through MiXCR, one entry per CDR3 protein. The table has tens of thousands of distinct CDR3 sequences, 3% to 4% seen once. Sequences were obtained from PBMCs. The source of these receptors is a man between 40 and 49 years old with multiple sclerosis.

This clonotype was detected ten times or more. This may arise from a read error, as a much more abundant clone is one base away. V is TRBV21-1 and J is TRBJ2-7. TRBV21-1 is termed a pseudogene. This CDR3 has 13 amino acids. In DNA form, the CDR3 reads TGTGCCAGCAGCAACAAGGGAAGCTACGAGCAGTACTTC. Its translation: CASSNKGSYEQYF.

This clonotype was seen many times. The chain recombines TRBV25-1 with TRBJ1-4; 8 bases align to TRBD1. This CDR3 spans 14 amino acids. V was pared by 5 bases and J by 7 bases, with 6 bases of the junction left unmatched. Germline values: CDR1 MGHDK, CDR2 SYGVNS. CDR3 in DNA: TGTGCCAGCAGTTCAGGGGGCGCGACTGAAAAACTGTTTTTT. Translated: CASSSGGATEKLFF.

This clonotype was seen a single time. A much larger clone lies one base from this, so it may be a read error. CDR3 sequence (DNA): TGTGCCAGCAGCTCCGGAAAGGGGGCCTACGAGCAGTACTTC. Protein sequence: CASSSGKGAYEQYF. V is TRBV7-6 and J is TRBJ2-7, with TRBD1 as a possible D gene (6 bases). V gave up 4 bases and J gave up 2 bases, with 12 bases separating them. Germline values: CDR1 SGHVS, CDR2 FNYEAQ. The CDR3 sequence is 14 residues long.

Ten or more counts support this clonotype. The genes are TRBV5-1 and TRBJ2-1; TRBD2 agrees at 14 bases. Germline V CDR1 and CDR2: SGHRS, YFSETQ. The CDR3 totals 17 residues. V dropped 4 bases and J dropped 6; count of bases not matched to a gene: 9. DNA for the CDR3: TGCGCCAGCAGCCCCATCTCCGGGACTAGCGGGAGCAATGAGCAGTTCTTC. It specifies CASSPISGTSGSNEQFF.

This clonotype was detected ten times or more. The chain uses TRBV25-1 and TRBJ2-7, with D perhaps matching TRBD1 or TRBD2 (6 bases each). Trimming cost V 3 bases and J 2 bases, with 11 bases left between them. This CDR3 contains 14 residues. Germline lookup yields CDR1 MGHDK and CDR2 SYGVNS. The CDR3 DNA reads as TGTGCCAGCAGTGAGGAGGGGGGAGCCTACGAGCAGTACTTC. This codes for CASSEEGGAYEQYF.

This clonotype was detected many times. The chain joins TRBV5-1 to TRBJ1-1; unclear D gene. This CDR3 spans 14 amino acids. Trimming took 0 bases from V and 1 from J, leaving 7 bases between them. The germline gives CDR1 SGHRS, CDR2 YFSETQ. The CDR3 DNA reads TGCGCCAGCAGCTTGGGAGCGGCGAACACTGAAGCTTTCTTT. Protein sequence: CASSLGAANTEAFF.

This clonotype showed up many times. The rearrangement links TRBV5-1 to TRBJ1-2; D ambiguous. Germline assignment: CDR1 SGHRS and CDR2 YFSETQ. The CDR3 runs to 14 residues. Trimming left V 5 bases short and J 0 bases short, with 11 bases between. CDR3 bases: TGCGCCAGCAGAGGAGGCTCAGCTAACTATGGCTACACCTTC. Amino acids: CASRGGSANYGYTF.

In its sample, this clonotype ranks as medium-sized. V gene TRBV27 combines with J gene TRBJ2-7, with 7 positions matching TRBD2. Germline V gives CDR1 MNHEY, CDR2 SMNVEV (reference sequence). CDR3 size: 16 residues. The V and J ends lost 5 bases and 2 bases, in that order; junction bases with no gene match: 12. The CDR3 protein is CASSLHQTSWTYEQYF. In DNA form, the CDR3 reads TGTGCCAGCAGTCTACACCAGACTAGCTGGACCTACGAGCAGTACTTC.